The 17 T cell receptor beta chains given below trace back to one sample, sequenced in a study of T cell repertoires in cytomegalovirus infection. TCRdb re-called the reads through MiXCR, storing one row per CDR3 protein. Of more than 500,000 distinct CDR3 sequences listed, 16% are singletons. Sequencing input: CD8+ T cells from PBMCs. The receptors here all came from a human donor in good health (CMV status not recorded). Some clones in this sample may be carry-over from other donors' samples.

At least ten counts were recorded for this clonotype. The CDR3 here is CASSPTGRETGELFF. CDR3 sequence (DNA): TGTGCCAGCAGCCCCACGGGCAGGGAAACCGGGGAGCTGTTTTTT. This sequence joins TRBV7-9 and TRBJ2-2; D may be TRBD1 (5 bases). The CDR3 extends over 15 amino acids. CDR1 SEHNR and CDR2 FQNEAQ come from the germline V gene (reference sequence). Trimming pared 5 bases from V and 5 bases from J, leaving 15 bases between.

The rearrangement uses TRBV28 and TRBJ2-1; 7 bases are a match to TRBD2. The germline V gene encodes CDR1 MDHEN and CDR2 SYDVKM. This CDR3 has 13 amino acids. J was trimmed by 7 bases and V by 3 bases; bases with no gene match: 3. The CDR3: CASSLGGKNEQFF. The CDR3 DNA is TGTGCCAGCAGTTTGGGGGGGAAGAATGAGCAGTTCTTC.

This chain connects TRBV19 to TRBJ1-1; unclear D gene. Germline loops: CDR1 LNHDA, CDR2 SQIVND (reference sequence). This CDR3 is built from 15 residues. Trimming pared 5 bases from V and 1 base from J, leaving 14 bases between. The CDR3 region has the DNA TGTGCCAGTAGTCCTACTCTTGGCCCGAACACTGAAGCTTTCTTT. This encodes CASSPTLGPNTEAFF.

CDR3 loop: CASSLAGGLETQYF. CDR3 bases: TGTGCCAGCAGCTTAGCGGGGGGGCTGGAGACCCAGTACTTC. V gene TRBV7-3 combines with J gene TRBJ2-5; 9 bases align to TRBD2. The CDR3 sequence is 14 residues long. V lost 2 bases to trimming and J lost 5 bases; unmatched junction nucleotides: 3. The germline gives CDR1 SGHTA, CDR2 FQGTGA.

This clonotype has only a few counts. The CDR3 nucleotides are TGTGCCAGCAGTTACTCGAAAAACCGACATCAGCCCCAGCATTTT. Encoded protein: CASSYSKNRHQPQHF. This rearrangement joins TRBV6-2 or TRBV6-3 to TRBJ1-5; no firm D call. CDR1 and CDR2 (germline): MNHEY, SVGEGT. The CDR3 runs 15 residues. The V end was cut by 0 bases, the J end by 5 bases, with 11 bases between.

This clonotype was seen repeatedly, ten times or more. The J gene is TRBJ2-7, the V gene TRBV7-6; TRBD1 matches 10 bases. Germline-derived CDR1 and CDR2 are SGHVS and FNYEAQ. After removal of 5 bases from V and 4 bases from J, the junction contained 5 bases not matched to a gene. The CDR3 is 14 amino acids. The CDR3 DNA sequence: TGTGCCAGCAGCAGAGGACAGGGGGGATACGAGCAGTACTTC. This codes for CASSRGQGGYEQYF.

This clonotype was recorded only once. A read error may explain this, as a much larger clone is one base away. Here the CDR3 reads CASSCNRDGQPQHF. CDR3 in DNA: TGTGCCAGCAGCTGTAACAGGGATGGTCAGCCCCAGCATTTT. The chain joins TRBV11-2 to TRBJ1-5; D is perhaps TRBD1 (6 bases). The V and J ends lost 4 bases and 6 bases respectively, with 13 bases between them. This CDR3 region has 14 residues. The V gene's germline CDR1 is SGHAT and CDR2 FQNNGV.

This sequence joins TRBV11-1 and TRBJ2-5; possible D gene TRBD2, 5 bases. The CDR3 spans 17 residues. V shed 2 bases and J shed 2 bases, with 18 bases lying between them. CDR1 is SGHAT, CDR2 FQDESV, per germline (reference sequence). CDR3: CASSLWEILSGQETQYF. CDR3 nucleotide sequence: TGTGCCAGCAGCTTATGGGAGATCCTCTCGGGGCAAGAGACCCAGTACTTC.

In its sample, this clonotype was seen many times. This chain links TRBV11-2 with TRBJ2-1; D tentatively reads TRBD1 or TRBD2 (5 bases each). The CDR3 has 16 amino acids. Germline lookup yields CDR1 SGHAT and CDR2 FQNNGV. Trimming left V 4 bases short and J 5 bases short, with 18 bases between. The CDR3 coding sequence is TGTGCCAGCAGCTCCTACTACCGGGACGTTGACAATGAGCAGTTCTTC. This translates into CASSSYYRDVDNEQFF.

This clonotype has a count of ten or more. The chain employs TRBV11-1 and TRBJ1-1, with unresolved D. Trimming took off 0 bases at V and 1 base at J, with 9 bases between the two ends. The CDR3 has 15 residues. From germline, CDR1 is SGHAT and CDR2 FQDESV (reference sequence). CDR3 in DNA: TGTGCCAGCAGCTTAGCGGTTTGGGGGAACACTGAAGCTTTCTTT. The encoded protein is CASSLAVWGNTEAFF.

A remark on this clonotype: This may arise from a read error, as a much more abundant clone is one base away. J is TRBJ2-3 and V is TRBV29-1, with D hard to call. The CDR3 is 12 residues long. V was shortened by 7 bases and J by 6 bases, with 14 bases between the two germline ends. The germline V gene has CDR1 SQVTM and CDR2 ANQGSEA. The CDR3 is CSAETPRDTQYF. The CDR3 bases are TGCAGCGCCGAGACCCCCCGGGATACGCAGTATTTT.

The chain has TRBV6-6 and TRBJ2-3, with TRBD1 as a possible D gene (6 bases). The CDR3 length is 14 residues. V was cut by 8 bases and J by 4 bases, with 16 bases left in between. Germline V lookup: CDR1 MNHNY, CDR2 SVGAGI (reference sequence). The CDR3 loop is CASLRQGLPDTQYF. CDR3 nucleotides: TGTGCCAGCTTACGGCAGGGGTTACCAGATACGCAGTATTTT.

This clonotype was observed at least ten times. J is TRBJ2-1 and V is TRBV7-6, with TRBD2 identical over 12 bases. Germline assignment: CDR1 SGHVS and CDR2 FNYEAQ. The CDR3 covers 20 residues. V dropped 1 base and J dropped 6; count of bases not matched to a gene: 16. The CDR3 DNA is TGTGCCAGCAGCTTAGTCGAGGAGCCTAGCGGGAGGGCCGGGGGCAATGAGCAGTTCTTC. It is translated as CASSLVEEPSGRAGGNEQFF. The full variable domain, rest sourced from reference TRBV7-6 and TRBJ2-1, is GAGVSQSPRYKVTKRGQDVALRCDPISGHVSLYWYRQALGQGPEFLTYFNYEAQQDKSGLPNDRFSAERPEGSISTLTIQRTEQRDSAMYRCASSLVEEPSGRAGGNEQFFGPGTRLTVL.

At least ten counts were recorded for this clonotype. The CDR3 spells CASSLGDSYNEQFF. The CDR3 DNA is TGTGCCAGCAGTTTAGGGGACAGCTACAATGAGCAGTTCTTC. The rearrangement joins TRBV27 to TRBJ2-1; 7 bases map to TRBD1. The V gene's germline CDR1 is MNHEY and CDR2 SMNVEV (reference sequence). CDR3 size: 14 residues. Trimming cost V 2 bases and J 3 bases; bases outside gene matches: 1.

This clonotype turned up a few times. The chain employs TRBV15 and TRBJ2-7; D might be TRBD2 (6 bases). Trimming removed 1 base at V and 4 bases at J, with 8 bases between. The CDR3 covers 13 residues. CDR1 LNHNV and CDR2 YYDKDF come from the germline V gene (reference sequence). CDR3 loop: CATSRAEGYEQYF. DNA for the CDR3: TGTGCCACCAGCAGAGCGGAGGGGTACGAGCAGTACTTC. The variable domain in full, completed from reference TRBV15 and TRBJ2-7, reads DAMVIQNPRYQVTQFGKPVTLSCSQTLNHNVMYWYQQKSSQAPKLLFHYYDKDFNNEADTPDNFQSRRPNTSFCFLDIRSPGLGDTAMYLCATSRAEGYEQYFGPGTRLTVT.

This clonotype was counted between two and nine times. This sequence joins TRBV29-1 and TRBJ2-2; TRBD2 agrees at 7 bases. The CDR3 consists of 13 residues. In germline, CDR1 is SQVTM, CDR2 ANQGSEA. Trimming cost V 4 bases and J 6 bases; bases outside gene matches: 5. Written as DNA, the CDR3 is TGCAGCGTTGGCGGGAGCCGGCCCGGGGAGCTGTTTTTT. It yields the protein CSVGGSRPGELFF.

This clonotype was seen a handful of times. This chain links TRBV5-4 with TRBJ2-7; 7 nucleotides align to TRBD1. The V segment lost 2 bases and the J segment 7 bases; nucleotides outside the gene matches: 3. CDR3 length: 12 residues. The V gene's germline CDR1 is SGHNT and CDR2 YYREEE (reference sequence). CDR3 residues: CASSLRGPEQYF. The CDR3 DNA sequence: TGTGCCAGCAGCTTAAGGGGGCCGGAGCAGTACTTC.